This paragraph reports one T cell receptor beta chain. The data derive from a study of blood T cell repertoires in COVID-19. Study details: The United States, Italy and Spain supplied acute and convalescent COVID-19 samples. From T cells, B-cell-depleted T cells, or PBMCs came the material, which was cDNA or gDNA.

TCRdb's copy holds only in-frame clones and misses some; the assay was immunoSEQ multiplex PCR. This table has some 190,000 clones, roughly 87% appearing once. This study enrolled people aged about 18 to 100 from 24 US geographic areas. The specimen sequenced was PBMCs or T cells enriched from blood (not recorded which). This TCR derives from a woman between 40 and 55 years old with acute COVID-19.

This chain's CDR3 is CASRTDRGISYEQYF. In nucleotides, the CDR3 is TGTGCCAGCAGGACCGACAGGGGGATCTCCTACGAGCAGTACTTC. The V gene is TRBV6-5, the J gene TRBJ2-7; 9 nucleotides match TRBD1. J gave up 0 bases and V 6 bases, and 6 bases lay outside the gene matches. The germline V gene has CDR1 MNHEY and CDR2 SVGAGI. This CDR3 region has 15 residues.